The rows below give T cell receptor beta chains drawn from one sample of a study of PD-1 blockade in classical Hodgkin lymphoma. Assay: immunoSEQ multiplex PCR; the TCRdb copy retains only in-frame clones and omits some. The repertoire holds fewer than 50,000 clones, with over 75% as singletons. The sequences come from peripheral blood mononuclear cells (PBMCs), collected before the fourth cycle of nivolumab. All receptors come from a human donor with classical Hodgkin lymphoma. The CDR3 runs from the conserved cysteine through the conserved F or W. The D gene is left open where the match is weak. Part of the rows lack a size; the others show once, few, many or a class for expanded clones.

.	TRBV4-2	TRBJ2-7	.	TGTGCCAGCAGCCAAGAATCGAGGGACACTTCCTACGAGCAGTACTTC	CASSQESRDTSYEQYF
.	TRBV9	TRBJ1-6	.	TGTGCCAGCAGCGTAGGGACGGATCTGGTAAATTCACCCCTCCACTTT	CASSVGTDLVNSPLHF
.	TRBV4-3	TRBJ1-4	.	TGCGCCAGCAGCCAAGAAATTGTGCCGGACGGGGAAAAACTGTTTTTT	CASSQEIVPDGEKLFF
TRBD1	TRBV5-8	TRBJ2-4	.	TGTGCCAGCAGCTTCTCAGGGACAGGGGGAAACATTCAGTACTTC	CASSFSGTGGNIQYF
TRBD1	TRBV7-2	TRBJ1-5	.	TGTGCCAGCAGCTTAGGGACAGGGGGTCGTCAGCCCCAGCATTTT	CASSLGTGGRQPQHF
.	TRBV6-6	TRBJ1-1	.	TGTGCCAGCAGTTACTCGGTGACGAACACTGAAGCTTTCTTT	CASSYSVTNTEAFF
TRBD2	TRBV5-1	TRBJ2-3	.	TGCGCCAGCTACTTGCGGGGGAGCACAGATACGCAGTATTTT	CASYLRGSTDTQYF
.	TRBV5-3	TRBJ2-1	.	TGTGCCAAAAGCCAGCGGGCCCTATACAATGAGCAGTTCTTC	CAKSQRALYNEQFF
TRBD1	TRBV6-1	TRBJ1-2	.	TGTGCCAGCAGTTTCAGGACAGGGGGCGGTGGCTACACCTTC	CASSFRTGGGGYTF
.	TRBV19	TRBJ1-1	.	TGTGCCAGTAGTCCACCGGGGGCCGTGGAAGCTTTCTTT	CASSPPGAVEAFF
.	TRBV27	TRBJ2-3	.	TGTGCCAGCCGACCTCAGAGGGGACACTCAGATACGCAGTATTTT	CASRPQRGHSDTQYF
TRBD1	TRBV9	TRBJ1-5	.	TGTGCCAGCAGCCAGGGGACAGTTAGCAATCAGCCCCAGCATTTT	CASSQGTVSNQPQHF
.	TRBV18	TRBJ1-2	.	TGTGCCAGCTCACCAGTCCCAGGCTCAAACCGATATGGCTACACCTTC	CASSPVPGSNRYGYTF
.	TRBV6-4	TRBJ2-5	.	TGTGCCAGCAGTGACTCGATGTTGGCTCAAGAGACCCAGTACTTC	CASSDSMLAQETQYF
.	TRBV2	TRBJ1-1	.	TGTGCCAGCAGTGAAGCGCTTCAGTGGGGCTACGAAGCTTTCTTT	CASSEALQWGYEAFF
TRBD2	TRBV28	TRBJ2-5	.	TGTGCCAGCAGGCTCCAGCGGGGGGGAAGGGAGACCCAGTACTTC	CASRLQRGGRETQYF
.	TRBV7-9	TRBJ2-1	.	TGTGCCAGCAGCGGGAGTGGGGCTAATGAGCAGTTCTTC	CASSGSGANEQFF
.	TRBV4-1	TRBJ2-7	.	TGCGCCAGCAGCTCGGGGAGCTACGAGCAGTACTTC	CASSSGSYEQYF
TRBD2	TRBV28	TRBJ2-3	.	TGTGCCAGCAGTCGCCAGCGGGGGTACACAGATACGCAGTATTTT	CASSRQRGYTDTQYF
.	TRBV7-2	TRBJ1-2	.	TGTGCCGGCAGCTTAGATTCGAGGGACTATGGCTACACCTTC	CAGSLDSRDYGYTF
TRBD2	TRBV6-5	TRBJ2-2	.	TGTGCCAGCAAGCGGCAGCGGGGAACCGGGGAGCTGTTTTTT	CASKRQRGTGELFF
TRBD1	TRBV15	TRBJ2-1	.	TGTGCCACCAGCAGAGCTGACTGGGACAGCTCCTACAATGAGCAGTTCTTC	CATSRADWDSSYNEQFF
TRBD1	TRBV29-1	TRBJ1-1	medium-sized	TGCAGCGTTGATACAGGGGAGGTCACTGAAGCTTTCTTT	CSVDTGEVTEAFF
.	TRBV7-6	TRBJ1-6	.	TGTGCCAGCAGCTTAAGGGGCACGGGGAATAATTCACCCCTCCACTTT	CASSLRGTGNNSPLHF
.	TRBV29-1	TRBJ1-2	few	TGCAGCGTTCAGAGGGTGGAGGTCTATGGCTACACCTTC	CSVQRVEVYGYTF
TRBD2	TRBV2	TRBJ2-7	.	TGTGCCAGCAGAACTAGCGGGGGGGCCTACGAGCAGTACTTC	CASRTSGGAYEQYF
TRBD2	TRBV7-7	TRBJ2-5	.	TGTGCTAGCAGCCAGGGACTAGCGGGCTCCCAAGAGACCCAGTACTTC	CASSQGLAGSQETQYF
.	TRBV18	TRBJ1-4	.	TGTGCCAGCTCTCGCCGGGACATAGGTTCGACTAATGAAAAACTGTTTTTT	CASSRRDIGSTNEKLFF
.	TRBV2	TRBJ1-3	.	TGTGCCAGCAGGGGAACTGGAAACACCATATATTTT	CASRGTGNTIYF
TRBD1	TRBV5-1	TRBJ2-1	.	TGCGCCAGCAGCCCGCCTGGGACAGGGGCTTACAATGAGCAGTTCTTC	CASSPPGTGAYNEQFF
.	TRBV27	TRBJ1-5	.	TGTGCCAGCAGTTTATCCTACACGGGAGTCCAGCCCCAGCATTTT	CASSLSYTGVQPQHF
TRBD2	TRBV6-6	TRBJ2-7	.	TGTGCCAGCGCGGGGGGCTCCGCGGGCGAGCAGTACTTC	CASAGGSAGEQYF
.	TRBV30	TRBJ1-2	.	TGTGCCTGGAGTGTATATCAGGGTATAGGTGGCTACACCTTC	CAWSVYQGIGGYTF
TRBD1	TRBV19	TRBJ1-5	.	TGTGCCAGTAGTACCCAGGGGGCCCAGCCCCAGCATTTT	CASSTQGAQPQHF
TRBD1	TRBV6-6	TRBJ1-5	.	TGTGCCAGCAACGGACAGGGGATGGATCAGCCCCAGCATTTT	CASNGQGMDQPQHF
.	TRBV2	TRBJ2-4	.	TGTGCCAGCAGGGGGATAGATCTAGCCAAAAACATTCAGTACTTC	CASRGIDLAKNIQYF
.	TRBV7-9	TRBJ2-3	.	TGTGCCGCCGATCCGGAATTGTCCGCAGATACGCAGTATTTT	CAADPELSADTQYF
TRBD1	TRBV7-2	TRBJ1-5	.	TGTGCCAGCAGCCTCGTGGGACAGGCCAATCAGCCCCAGCATTTT	CASSLVGQANQPQHF
TRBD1	TRBV10-3	TRBJ1-2	.	TGTGCCATCAGTGAGAATGGGCAGGGGGCGAGCACCTTC	CAISENGQGASTF